A single sample is the source of the 14 T cell receptor beta chains below, sequenced in a study of response to subunit inactivated influenza vaccine. MiXCR, applied by TCRdb to the RT-PCR reads, yields one record per CDR3 protein. The sample includes about 570,000 distinct CDR3 sequences, roughly 12% seen only once; the top ten take approximately 10%. These data also formed part of another study, on T cells expressing NK-cell markers. That publication notes: cDNA encoding TCR beta was synthesized via 5'RACE template switching incorporating UMIs.

The sequenced sample was PBMCs from blood, obtained on the day of vaccination. These receptors were collected from a man aged 45-60 years who received an inactivated influenza vaccine.

This clonotype has a handful of counts. The chain employs TRBV18 and TRBJ2-1, with D unresolved. The CDR3 consists of 14 residues. V was pared by 3 bases and J by 2 bases, with 8 bases between. Germline V CDR1 and CDR2: KGHSH, LQKENI. CDR3 loop: CASSPVGAYNEQFF. The CDR3, as DNA: TGTGCCAGCTCACCTGTTGGGGCCTACAATGAGCAGTTCTTC.

This clonotype showed up just a few times. This sequence joins TRBV10-2 and TRBJ2-5, with D uncertain. CDR1 is WSHSY and CDR2 is SAAADI in the germline V gene. This CDR3 contains 14 residues. Trimming took 3 bases from V and 1 from J, leaving 9 bases between them. CDR3 sequence: CASSDRSPQETQYF. DNA for the CDR3: TGCGCCAGCAGTGATAGGAGCCCCCAAGAGACCCAGTACTTC.

For this clonotype: A read error may produce the germline difference seen at one junction end. This chain joins TRBV11-2 and TRBJ2-7; the D gene is possibly TRBD2 (6 bases). This CDR3 region has 11 residues. Per the germline V gene, CDR1 is SGHAT and CDR2 is FQNNGV. The CDR3 DNA sequence: TGTGCCAGCAGCCGGGGGACGGTTAGGAACTTC. Translation: CASSRGTVRNF.

This sequence joins TRBV7-2 and TRBJ2-1; 8 bases align to TRBD1. The CDR3 has 16 amino acids. After removal of 0 bases from V and 8 bases from J, the junction contained 9 bases not matched to a gene. Germline lookup yields CDR1 SGHTA and CDR2 FQGNSA. As DNA, the CDR3 is TGTGCCAGCAGCTTAGCCTCGGACAGGGCTCGCGATGAGCAGTTCTTC. It translates to CASSLASDRARDEQFF.

The J gene is TRBJ2-7, the V gene TRBV9, with 9 positions matching TRBD1. Germline V gene data show CDR1 as SGDLS and CDR2 as YYNGEE. V trimming: 5 bases; J trimming: 5 bases; junction bases outside the gene matches: 8. The CDR3 has 14 residues. The CDR3 loop is CASSARDRVDEQYF. As DNA, the CDR3 is TGTGCCAGCAGTGCCCGGGACAGGGTTGACGAGCAGTACTTC.

The rearrangement links TRBV20-1 to TRBJ1-5, with D maybe TRBD1 (6 bases). In germline, CDR1 is DFQATT, CDR2 SNEGSKA (reference sequence). V was trimmed by 3 bases and J by 2 bases, leaving 11 bases between them. This CDR3 spans 14 amino acids. The CDR3 bases are TGCAGTGCTAGGGCGGGGGGCGGCAATCAGCCCCAGCATTTT. This encodes CSARAGGGNQPQHF.

At least ten counts were recorded for this clonotype. V and J are TRBV3-1 and TRBJ2-7, with D tentatively TRBD1 (5 bases). Germline CDR1 LGHDT, CDR2 YNNKEL (reference sequence). This CDR3 comprises 15 residues. V lost 0 bases and J lost 3, with 12 bases in between. The CDR3 loop reads CASSQDRQPFYEQYF. The CDR3, as DNA: TGTGCCAGCAGCCAAGATCGACAGCCTTTCTACGAGCAGTACTTC.

The chain links TRBV7-2 to TRBJ2-1, with 12 bases lining up with TRBD2. Germline V gene sequence: CDR1 SGHTA, CDR2 FQGNSA. The CDR3 runs 17 residues. V lost 7 bases to trimming and J lost 4 bases; unmatched junction nucleotides: 11. The CDR3 region has the DNA TGTGCCAGCACACGACTAGCGGGAGATCTTGGTTACAATGAGCAGTTCTTC. Translating gives CASTRLAGDLGYNEQFF.

This clonotype was observed many times. This chain joins TRBV27 and TRBJ2-7; no firm D call. Germline values: CDR1 MNHEY, CDR2 SMNVEV (reference sequence). CDR3 size: 15 residues. V was cut by 5 bases and J by 6 bases, with 20 bases left in between. For the CDR3, the DNA is TGTGCCAGCAGTCCCCTGGTGATGGGGTTCGGCGAGCAGTACTTC. Translated, it gives CASSPLVMGFGEQYF.

The rearrangement uses TRBV6-2 or TRBV6-3 and TRBJ2-1; 7 bases match TRBD1. Losses at the gene ends were 11 bases for V and 4 bases for J; bases not matched to a gene: 8. The CDR3 length is 13 residues. Per the germline V gene, CDR1 is MNHEY and CDR2 is SVGEGT. This CDR3 reads CAAKGQTYNEQFF. DNA of the CDR3: TGTGCCGCAAAGGGACAGACGTACAATGAGCAGTTCTTC.

This clonotype was seen more than once but under ten times. V and J are TRBV6-2 or TRBV6-3 and TRBJ2-2; 8 positions match TRBD1. This CDR3 has 13 amino acids. Germline loops: CDR1 MNHEY, CDR2 SVGEGT. After removal of 7 bases from V and 5 bases from J, the junction contained 3 bases not matched to a gene. The CDR3 spells CASNRQGTGELFF. The CDR3 nucleotides read TGTGCCAGCAACCGACAGGGGACCGGGGAGCTGTTTTTT.

This sequence joins TRBV4-2 and TRBJ2-7; the D is unclear. The length of the CDR3 is 14 residues. Germline V lookup: CDR1 LGHNA, CDR2 YNFKEQ. V lost 0 bases and J 3 bases, leaving 9 bases between the germline ends. CDR3 DNA: TGTGCCAGCAGCCAAGACTACCAAGTCTACGAGCAGTACTTC. It yields the protein CASSQDYQVYEQYF.

A few counts support this clonotype. The genes are TRBV12-3 or TRBV12-4 and TRBJ2-3; TRBD2 agrees at 7 bases. V lost 2 bases and J lost 2; bases outside the gene matches: 7. The CDR3 extends over 16 amino acids. In DNA, the CDR3 is TGTGCCAGCAGTTTAAGTCGACTAGCCTTCACAGATACGCAGTATTTT. This encodes CASSLSRLAFTDTQYF.

The table lists this clonotype with a few counts. J is TRBJ1-5 and V is TRBV28; D possibly corresponds to TRBD1 (6 bases). Germline V gene data show CDR1 as MDHEN and CDR2 as SYDVKM. The CDR3 sequence is 13 residues long. Trimming shortened V by 5 bases and J by 7 bases, and 12 bases separated the two germline ends. CDR3 nucleotides: TGTGCCAGCAGTGAAAACAGGGACCAGCCCCAGCATTTT. Its translation is CASSENRDQPQHF.